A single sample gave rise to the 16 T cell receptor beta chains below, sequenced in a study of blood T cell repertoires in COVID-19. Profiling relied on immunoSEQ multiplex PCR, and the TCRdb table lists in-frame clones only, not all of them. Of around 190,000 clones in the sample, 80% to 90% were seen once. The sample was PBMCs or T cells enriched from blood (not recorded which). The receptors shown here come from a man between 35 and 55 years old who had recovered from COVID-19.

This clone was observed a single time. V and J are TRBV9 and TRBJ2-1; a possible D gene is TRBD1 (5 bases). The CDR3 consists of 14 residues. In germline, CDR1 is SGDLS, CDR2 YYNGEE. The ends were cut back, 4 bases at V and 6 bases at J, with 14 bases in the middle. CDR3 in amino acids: CASSLPAGSNEQFF. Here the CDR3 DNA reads TGTGCCAGCAGCCTACCGGCAGGGTCCAATGAGCAGTTCTTC.

The CDR3 nucleotides are TGTGCCAGCAGCCAAGACCCTCTAGCGGGAGGGATCTACGAGCAGTACTTC. It yields the protein CASSQDPLAGGIYEQYF. The chain has TRBV4-2 and TRBJ2-7; 12 bases map to TRBD2. The CDR3 is made up of 17 amino acids. Germline V gene lookup returns CDR1 LGHNA and CDR2 YNFKEQ. Trimming removed 0 bases from V and 3 bases from J; junction bases left unmatched: 6.

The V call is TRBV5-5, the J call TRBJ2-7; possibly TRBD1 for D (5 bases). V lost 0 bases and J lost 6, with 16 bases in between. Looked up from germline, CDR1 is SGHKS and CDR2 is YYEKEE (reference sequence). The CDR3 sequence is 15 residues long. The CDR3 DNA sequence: TGTGCCAGCAGCTTGGTCGCAGGGTCCACGGGCGAGCAGTACTTC. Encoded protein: CASSLVAGSTGEQYF.

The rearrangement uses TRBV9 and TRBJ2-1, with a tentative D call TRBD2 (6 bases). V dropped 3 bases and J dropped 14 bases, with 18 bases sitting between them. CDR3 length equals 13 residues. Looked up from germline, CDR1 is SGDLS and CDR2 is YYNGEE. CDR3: CASSASGGLNKFF. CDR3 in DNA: TGTGCCAGCAGCGCCTCAGGTGGACTAAACAAGTTCTTC.

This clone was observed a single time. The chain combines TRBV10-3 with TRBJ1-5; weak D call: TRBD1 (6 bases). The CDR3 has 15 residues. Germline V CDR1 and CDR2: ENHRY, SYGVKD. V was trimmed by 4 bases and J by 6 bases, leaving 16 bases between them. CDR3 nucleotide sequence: TGTGCCATCAGTGGGGGGCAGGGGAAGGGTCAGCCCCAGCATTTT. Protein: CAISGGQGKGQPQHF.

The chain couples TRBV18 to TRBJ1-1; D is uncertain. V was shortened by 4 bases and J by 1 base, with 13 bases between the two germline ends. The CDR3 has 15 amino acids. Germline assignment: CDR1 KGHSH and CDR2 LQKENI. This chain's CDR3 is CASSLFSGENTEAFF. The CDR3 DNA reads TGTGCCAGCTCACTTTTTTCCGGAGAGAACACTGAAGCTTTCTTT.

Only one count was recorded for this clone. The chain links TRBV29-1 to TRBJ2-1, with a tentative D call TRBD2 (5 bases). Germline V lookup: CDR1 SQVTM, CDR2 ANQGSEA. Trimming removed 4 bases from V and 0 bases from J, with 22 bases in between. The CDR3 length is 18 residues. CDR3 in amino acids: CSVGLILGMAGSYNEQFF. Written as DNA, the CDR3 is TGCAGCGTTGGGTTGATCCTCGGGATGGCCGGCTCCTACAATGAGCAGTTCTTC.

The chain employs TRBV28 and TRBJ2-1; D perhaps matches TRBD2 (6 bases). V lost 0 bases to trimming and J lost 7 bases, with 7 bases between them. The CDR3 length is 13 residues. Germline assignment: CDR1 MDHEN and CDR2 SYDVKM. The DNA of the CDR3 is TGTGCCAGCAGTTTATGGGAGGGTAATGAGCAGTTCTTC. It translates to CASSLWEGNEQFF.

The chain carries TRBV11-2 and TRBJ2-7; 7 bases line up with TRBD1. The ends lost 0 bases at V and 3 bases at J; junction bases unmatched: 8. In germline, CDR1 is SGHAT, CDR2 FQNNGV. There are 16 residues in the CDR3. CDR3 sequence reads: CASSLEGLGQNYEQYF. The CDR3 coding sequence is TGTGCCAGCAGCTTAGAAGGTTTGGGACAGAACTACGAGCAGTACTTC. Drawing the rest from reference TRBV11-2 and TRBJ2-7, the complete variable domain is EAGVAQSPRYKIIEKRQSVAFWCNPISGHATLYWYQQILGQGPKLLIQFQNNGVVDDSQLPKDRFSAERLKGVDSTLKIQPAKLEDSAVYLCASSLEGLGQNYEQYFGPGTRLTVT.

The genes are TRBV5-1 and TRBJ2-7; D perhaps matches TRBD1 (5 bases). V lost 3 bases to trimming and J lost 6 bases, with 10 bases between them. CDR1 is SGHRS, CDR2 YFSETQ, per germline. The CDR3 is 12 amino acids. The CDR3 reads CASSSGFREQYF. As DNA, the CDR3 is TGCGCCAGCAGCTCAGGGTTTCGCGAGCAGTACTTC.

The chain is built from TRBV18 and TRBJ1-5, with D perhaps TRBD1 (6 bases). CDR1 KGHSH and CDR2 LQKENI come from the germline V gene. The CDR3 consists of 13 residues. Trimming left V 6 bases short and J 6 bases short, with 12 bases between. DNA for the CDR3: TGTGCCAGCTCCCCAGGGGAGGGTCAGCCCCAGCATTTT. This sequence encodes CASSPGEGQPQHF. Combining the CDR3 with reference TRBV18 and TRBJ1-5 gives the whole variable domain NAGVMQNPRHLVRRRGQEARLRCSPMKGHSHVYWYRQLPEEGLKFMVYLQKENIIDESGMPKERFSAEFPKEGPSILRIQQVVRGDSAAYFCASSPGEGQPQHFGDGTRLSIL.

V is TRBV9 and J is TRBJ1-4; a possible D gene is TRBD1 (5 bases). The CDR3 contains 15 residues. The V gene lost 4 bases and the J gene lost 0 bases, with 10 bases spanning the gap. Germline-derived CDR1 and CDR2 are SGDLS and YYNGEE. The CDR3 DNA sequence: TGTGCCAGCAGCTCCAGGGTTGCAACTAATGAAAAACTGTTTTTT. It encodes CASSSRVATNEKLFF.

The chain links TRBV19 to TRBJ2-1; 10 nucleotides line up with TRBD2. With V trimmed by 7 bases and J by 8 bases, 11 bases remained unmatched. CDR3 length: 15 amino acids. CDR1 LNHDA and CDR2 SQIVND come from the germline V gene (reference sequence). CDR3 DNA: TGTGCCAGTATCCCGACCAGCGGGAGGGCTGATGAGCAGTTCTTC. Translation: CASIPTSGRADEQFF.

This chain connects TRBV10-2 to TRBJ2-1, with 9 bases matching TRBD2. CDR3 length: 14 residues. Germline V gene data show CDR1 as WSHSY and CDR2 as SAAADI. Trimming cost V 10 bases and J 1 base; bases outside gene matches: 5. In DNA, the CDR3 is TGCGCCACCACTACTAGCGGGTCCTACAATGAGCAGTTCTTC. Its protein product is CATTTSGSYNEQFF.

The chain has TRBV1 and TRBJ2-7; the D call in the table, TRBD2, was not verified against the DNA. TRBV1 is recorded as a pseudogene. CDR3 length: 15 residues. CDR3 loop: CTSSPFSGSGYEQYF. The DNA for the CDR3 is TGCACCAGCAGCCCCTTTAGCGGGAGCGGCTACGAGCAGTACTTC.

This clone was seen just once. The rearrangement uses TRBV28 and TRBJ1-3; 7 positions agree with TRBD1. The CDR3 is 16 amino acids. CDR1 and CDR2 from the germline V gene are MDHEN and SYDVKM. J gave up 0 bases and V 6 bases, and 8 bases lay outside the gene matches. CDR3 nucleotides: TGTGCCAGCAGGGGACAGACAAGGCTCTCTGGAAACACCATATATTTT. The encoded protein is CASRGQTRLSGNTIYF.